This entry concerns a single T cell receptor (beta chain). No cognate antigen has been identified for it. In total, 666 healthy bone marrow donors made up the cohort. At the time of sampling, all cohort members were nominally healthy, though unrecorded immune exposures were likely present. The donor tested CMV seronegative and was one of the 352 seronegative cohort members. A peripheral blood sample was provided by each donor, and peripheral blood mononuclear cells were used for TCR beta sequencing. Genomic DNA was extracted from the blood cell samples with the Qiagen DNeasy Blood Extraction Kit. Preparation of the library involved the immunoSEQ multiplex PCR assay. For the multiplex PCR, a mixture combining 60 forward primers for TCR Vbeta segments and 13 reverse primers for TCR Jbeta segments was used. A multiplex PCR assay on genomic DNA amplified the CDR3 region of rearranged TCR beta genes. Amplified TCR beta libraries were sequenced as 87-base-pair reads on the Illumina HiSeq System. The paper's processing steps were these. A later analysis counted some 80 million unique TCR beta chains across the 690 or so repertoires, and some 11 million of these chains were shared by at least two donors. To remove PCR and sequencing errors, raw reads were error-corrected and collapsed into unique sequences using a nearest-neighbor algorithm that merged closely related sequences. V, D and J gene segments were assigned by aligning CDR3 sequences to IMGT reference sequences. For a sequence to be retained, a match of at least six nucleotides to both a V gene segment and a J gene segment was required. Rearrangements were called productive when the CDR3 lacked stop codons and stayed in frame with V and J; all others were non-productive. CDR3 was defined by IMGT convention, running from the second conserved V-encoded cysteine to the conserved J-encoded phenylalanine. In an earlier analysis of 550 to 650 of the donors, sequences lacking an unambiguous match to a single V gene segment were excluded. In an earlier analysis of roughly 500 of the donors, V segments were called functional above 56.7% productive rearrangements and were called segregating when the between-donor standard deviation exceeded 5%. A statistical classification framework was developed to diagnose cytomegalovirus status using the catalog of TCR beta chain sequences. V and J gene assignment, in a later analysis, came from comparing TCR nucleotide sequences with IMGT/GENE-DB human TR gene sequences. Using the TCRdist pipeline, a later analysis assigned CDR3 sequences along with most-parsimonious VDJ recombination scenarios. In a later analysis, every TCR beta chain was defined by the combination of its CDR3 amino acid sequence and its V-gene family, and reads without a unique V-gene family were dropped. As a way to deal with suspected cross-contamination and a sequencing artifact, a later analysis dropped approximately 590 nucleotide sequences that were highly shared and had low generation probability. In a later analysis, a clonal expansion index was calculated for each public chain from normalized within-repertoire ranks of inferred template counts. In a later analysis, generation probabilities were computed with a VDJ recombination model fitted to out-of-frame rearrangements, and the resulting probabilities were checked against IGoR. A later analysis scored TCR-TCR, TCR-HLA and TCR-CMV co-occurrence with hypergeometric tests, applying a repertoire-size bias correction to TCR pairs. In a later analysis, false discovery rates were estimated by permuting HLA or CMV assignments 20 times. A later analysis grouped co-occurring TCRs with DBSCAN, adding TCRdist sequence similarity when clustering within HLA-allele-positive subsets. Repertoires with fewer than 30,000 or more than 120,000 public chains, plus five repertoires with anomalous nucleotide sharing, were excluded from co-occurrence clustering. TCRdb stores this immuneACCESS table with in-frame sequences only. Part of the clones is absent; in the studies checked, under half of the shortfall reflects unresolved V genes, and no reason is known for the rest. V and J calls and clone size are as listed in that table; D and trimming were resolved from the DNA. The sample table on file contains just under 65,000 clones. 15% of the sample belongs to the ten largest clones.

The data were taken from a study of cytomegalovirus exposure and HLA in healthy donors (dated by TCRdb to between 2016 and 2019). Broadly, across the study: An earlier analysis of several hundred of the donors reported approximately 300 Gb of sequence data and approximately 120 million unique TCR beta sequences obtained from approximately 180 million T cells. HLA typing covered class I and class II loci at four-digit resolution. Roughly 5 DR-DQ haplotypes were handled as single units for association and clustering, since linkage in the cohort was strong. Using immunosequencing, the study profiled T cell repertoires from fewer than 850 subjects and related those repertoires to cytomegalovirus serostatus. To predict cytomegalovirus infection status, the study combined high-throughput TCR immunosequencing, statistical association of individual TCRs with disease status, and machine learning. All discovery cohort repertoires had been generated on a single sequencing platform. In addition to the first cohort of 650 to 800 subjects, a separate validation cohort of approximately 110 different subjects was used. Rather than using new phenotypic data, the later analysis identified candidate immune exposures from TCR beta sequences and from how often those sequences occurred across donors. Donor age, sex, ethnicity and CMV serostatus were compiled together with the repertoire data. A later analysis re-analyzed previously published TCR beta repertoires from several hundred donors and added high-resolution HLA genotyping to study TCR occurrence patterns. A later genetic analysis used genome-wide SNP genotypes for about 55% of the 666 donors, treating that subset as a discovery cohort. The number of typed donors differed by locus: about 629-640 for A, B, C, DRB1 and DQB1; roughly 510 for DQA1; 606 for DPA1; and 400 to 480 for DPB1. The study aimed to test whether cataloging public T cell receptors could reveal signatures of past pathogen exposure. To decide whether each TCR beta V gene segment behaved as functional or pseudogenic, an earlier analysis of some 580 of the donors relied on high-throughput TCR beta sequencing. Around 300 gigabases of sequencing data and tens of millions of unique TCR sequences were included in an early release covering about 700 HLA-typed donors. Among the roughly 400 genotyped donors, around 81% belonged to the genetic ancestry cluster associated with self-reported Caucasian donors. On average, 235,054 unique TCR beta nucleotide sequences were sequenced per donor among roughly 430 genotyped donors of the cohort, with roughly 18% of those sequences being non-productive.

V is trimmed back by 6 bases and J by 7 bases, and the junction contains 7 bases that no gene match accounts for. From the cysteine up to the phenylalanine, the CDR3 has a length of 14 residues. Just the 42-base CDR3 DNA is kept, in frame starting at base 1. CDR1 is given as MNHEY and CDR2 as SVGAGI, both from the germline V gene. Broad study findings and their caveats: An earlier analysis of around 540 of the donors showed that most TCR beta V segments appeared in productive rearrangements either about 87% or about 30% of the time, which broadly matched IMGT annotations. The classifier was reported to diagnose cytomegalovirus status with high specificity and sensitivity in both the original cohort and the validation cohort. HLA typing was unavailable for some donors at each locus, so association tests used only the typed subset. Strong co-occurrence of HLA alleles, especially DR and DQ, made assigning TCR associations to individual alleles difficult. Immune exposure information for the cohort was limited to CMV serostatus. Most TCR sequences were seen in very few donors, while some public TCRs were found in many individuals. Several of the top co-occurrence clusters appeared to be linked to parvovirus B19, influenza, CMV and Epstein-Barr virus, according to a later analysis. The authors suggested that the approach could potentially be extended to other disease states and immunological phenotypes. According to a later analysis, most CMV-associated TCR beta chains appeared to be HLA-restricted, and the HLA associations seemed to be driven largely by CMV exposure. A later analysis found that HLA-associated TCR beta chains were more clonally expanded and had lower generation probabilities than equally common non-associated chains. Because counts were too low, roughly 18 rarely observed V segments, including chromosome 9 orphons, were left out of the earlier analysis of 500 to 650 of the donors. In this cohort, only TCR beta chains were sequenced, and detectable features were limited by the absence of alpha or paired-chain data. Because the 87-base-pair reads could not distinguish some IMGT-functional V segments, including TRBV6-2 and TRBV6-3, those segments were excluded. The study gave a list of about 150 TCR beta chains associated with cytomegalovirus. Specific HLA alleles were associated with about 17,000 TCR beta sequences at a false discovery rate of 0.05 in a later analysis. Correlated functional status among segregating V segments might reflect linkage disequilibrium, but an unknown experimental factor could not be ruled out. A further reported finding was that TCR beta sequences accurately predicted the HLA-A and HLA-B alleles for most subjects in the first cohort. A group of highly shared sequence variants was considered likely to be a technical artifact of the sequencing pipeline. In a later analysis, TCR association rates were found to vary across HLA loci, with the most associated TCRs seen for DRB1 alleles and the fewest for HLA-C alleles. In a later genetic analysis, fewer N-insertions in productive TCRs were reported among donors in an Asian-associated ancestry cluster than the roughly 700-donor mean. V-gene and J-gene trimming of TCR beta chains was associated with a missense DCLRE1C variant in a later genetic analysis, and the association was replicated in an independent cohort. Roughly uniform sequencing depth across donors was assumed in presence/absence analyses, although this assumption may not hold. In vitro tests confirmed that a few of the cytomegalovirus-associated TCR beta chains recognize cytomegalovirus antigens.

Recombination joined TRBV6-5 with TRBJ1-5, and 9 bases in between align with TRBD1. The TCR sequence derives from a boy aged 5-17 years in good health and CMV-seronegative. Sequencing input: PBMCs. The encoded CDR3 is CASSSTGGRQPQHF. The nucleotides read TGTGCCAGCAGCTCAACAGGGGGCCGGCAGCCCCAGCATTTT.